One and the same sample provided the 16 T cell receptor beta chains below, sequenced in a study of radiotherapy plus CTLA-4 blockade in lung cancer. Profiling relied on immunoSEQ multiplex PCR, and the TCRdb table lists in-frame clones only, not all of them. The sample has 80,000 to 100,000 clones, around 90% seen once. The material was peripheral blood, obtained from a patient treated with radiotherapy plus ipilimumab. Receptor source: a human donor with non-small cell lung cancer that progressed on radiotherapy plus ipilimumab.

The V and J genes are TRBV6-1 and TRBJ2-1; D possibly corresponds to TRBD2 (6 bases). The CDR3 runs to 14 residues. The germline V gene encodes CDR1 MNHNS and CDR2 SASEGT. V was pared by 3 bases and J by 4 bases, with 10 bases between. The CDR3 loop reads CASSEGTEYNEQFF. CDR3 nucleotide sequence: TGTGCCAGCAGTGAGGGGACTGAATACAATGAGCAGTTCTTC.

This clone has a single count. V gene TRBV18 combines with J gene TRBJ2-1; D is perhaps TRBD2 (7 bases). The V end lost 3 bases, the J end lost 6 bases, and 15 bases lay between the germline ends. CDR1 is KGHSH and CDR2 is LQKENI in the germline V gene. The CDR3 sequence is 15 residues long. In DNA, the CDR3 is TGTGCCAGCTCACCCCTAGGGGAGGGGGGCAATGAGCAGTTCTTC. Its translation: CASSPLGEGGNEQFF.

The genes are TRBV25-1 and TRBJ2-7, with D possibly TRBD2 on 5 matching bases. Germline loops: CDR1 MGHDK, CDR2 SYGVNS. The CDR3 runs 11 residues. V shed 7 bases and J shed 2 bases, with 6 bases lying between them. The CDR3 here is CASMEAYEQYF. The DNA of the CDR3 is TGTGCCAGCATGGAGGCCTACGAGCAGTACTTC.

The chain links TRBV9 to TRBJ1-3; D perhaps matches TRBD1 (6 bases). V gave up 4 bases and J gave up 0 bases, with 14 bases separating them. This CDR3 comprises 16 residues. The germline CDR1 and CDR2 sequences are SGDLS and YYNGEE. CDR3 protein: CASSLGQSSSGNTIYF. As DNA, the CDR3 is TGTGCCAGCAGCCTCGGACAGTCAAGCTCTGGAAACACCATATATTTT.

V gene TRBV19 combines with J gene TRBJ1-5; D is ambiguous. Germline assignment: CDR1 LNHDA and CDR2 SQIVND (reference sequence). The CDR3 consists of 15 residues. V lost 7 bases to trimming and J lost 1 base, with 14 bases between them. In DNA, the CDR3 is TGTGCCAGTACACCCAACCCCGGGAGCAATCAGCCCCAGCATTTT. Amino acid sequence: CASTPNPGSNQPQHF. The full variable domain, its missing parts supplied by reference TRBV19 and TRBJ1-5, is DGGITQSPKYLFRKEGQNVTLSCEQNLNHDAMYWYRQDPGQGLRLIYYSQIVNDFQKGDIAEGYSVSREKKESFPLTVTSAQKNPTAFYLCASTPNPGSNQPQHFGDGTRLSIL.

The chain recombines TRBV2 with TRBJ2-5, with 9 bases aligning to TRBD1. Germline loops: CDR1 SNHLY, CDR2 FYNNEI. The trim removed 6 bases at V and 5 bases at J, leaving 4 bases unmatched. The CDR3 is 13 amino acids. The chain's CDR3 is CASSVQGAETQYF. The CDR3 DNA is TGTGCCAGCAGCGTACAGGGGGCCGAGACCCAGTACTTC.

The V and J genes are TRBV5-1 and TRBJ2-1; 8 positions agree with TRBD1. This CDR3 has 16 residues. Looked up from germline, CDR1 is SGHRS and CDR2 is YFSETQ. Unmatched junction bases numbered 10, after V lost 4 bases and J lost 4 bases. CDR3 protein: CASSPDPGTGYNEQFF. The DNA for the CDR3 is TGCGCCAGCAGCCCTGACCCCGGGACAGGATACAATGAGCAGTTCTTC.

The chain employs TRBV7-2 and TRBJ1-1; D gene uncertain. CDR3 length equals 12 residues. The V gene's germline CDR1 is SGHTA and CDR2 FQGNSA. V lost 4 bases and J lost 10, with 13 bases in between. The CDR3 nucleotides are TGTGCCAGCAGCTCGACGCCCGGGCGAGCTTTCTTT. Protein product: CASSSTPGRAFF. Based on the CDR3 plus reference TRBV7-2 and TRBJ1-1, the full variable domain is GAGVSQSPSNKVTEKGKDVELRCDPISGHTALYWYRQSLGQGLEFLIYFQGNSAPDKSGLPSDRFSAERTGGSVSTLTIQRTQQEDSAVYLCASSSTPGRAFFGQGTRLTVV.

The V call is TRBV11-1, the J call TRBJ2-5; 7 nucleotides match TRBD2. The length of the CDR3 is 16 residues. V shed 3 bases, J shed 1 base, and the junction held 8 bases outside the gene matches. CDR1 and CDR2 (germline): SGHAT, FQDESV (reference sequence). The CDR3 coding sequence is TGTGCCAGCAGCTTGGGGGGGTACAGGAGCCAAGAGACCCAGTACTTC. Its translation is CASSLGGYRSQETQYF.

The chain carries TRBV2 and TRBJ1-4; no definite D call. The CDR3 totals 13 residues. V was clipped by 9 bases and J by 0 bases, with 8 bases between them. Germline CDR1 reads SNHLY; CDR2 reads FYNNEI. DNA of the CDR3: TGTGCCAGTATATCCGCAACTAATGAAAAACTGTTTTTT. Amino acid sequence: CASISATNEKLFF.

Remarks on this clone: A read error may produce the germline difference seen at one junction end. The gene calls are TRBV7-9 and TRBJ2-1; TRBD2 matches 10 bases. The CDR3 loop spans 16 amino acids. From germline, CDR1 is SEHNR and CDR2 FQNEAQ (reference sequence). This CDR3 reads CTSSPYSGRAYNEQFF. The CDR3 DNA sequence: TGTACCAGCAGCCCTTACAGCGGGAGGGCCTACAATGAGCAGTTCTTC.

This chain uses TRBV19 with TRBJ2-7; 9 bases match TRBD2. This CDR3 spans 16 amino acids. The V gene end was trimmed by 3 bases and the J gene end by 2 bases; junction bases not matched to a gene: 8. Germline assignment: CDR1 LNHDA and CDR2 SQIVND (reference sequence). As DNA, the CDR3 is TGTGCCAGTAGTATTTCTATGCGGGAGGGCCCCTACGAGCAGTACTTC. Translated: CASSISMREGPYEQYF.

This clone was recorded once. V gene TRBV11-3 combines with J gene TRBJ2-1, with a possible D match to TRBD2 (6 bases). The CDR3 runs to 16 residues. CDR1 and CDR2 from the germline V gene are SGHNT and YENEEA. V was pared by 3 bases and J by 6 bases, with 18 bases between. The CDR3 here is CASSFETSRLRNEQFF. The CDR3 region has the DNA TGTGCCAGCAGCTTTGAAACTAGCCGGTTGCGCAATGAGCAGTTCTTC. Using reference TRBV11-3 and TRBJ2-1 for the parts outside the CDR3, the full variable domain is EAGVVQSPRYKIIEKKQPVAFWCNPISGHNTLYWYLQNLGQGPELLIRYENEEAVDDSQLPKDRFSAERLKGVDSTLKIQPAELGDSAVYLCASSFETSRLRNEQFFGPGTRLTVL.

V is TRBV2 and J is TRBJ1-1; TRBD1 agrees at 7 bases. The V segment lost 8 bases and the J segment 1 base; nucleotides outside the gene matches: 7. The V gene's germline CDR1 is SNHLY and CDR2 FYNNEI. The CDR3 loop spans 14 amino acids. Here the CDR3 DNA reads TGTGCCAGCTTATTGGGACAGTCGAACACTGAAGCTTTCTTT. Residues: CASLLGQSNTEAFF. Combining the CDR3 with reference TRBV2 and TRBJ1-1 gives the whole variable domain EPEVTQTPSHQVTQMGQEVILRCVPISNHLYFYWYRQILGQKVEFLVSFYNNEISEKSEIFDDQFSVERPDGSNFTLKIRSTKLEDSAMYFCASLLGQSNTEAFFGQGTRLTVV.

The V and J genes are TRBV29-1 and TRBJ1-2; D remains unclear. V was clipped by 4 bases and J by 5 bases, with 17 bases between them. The CDR3 runs to 14 residues. Germline V gene sequence: CDR1 SQVTM, CDR2 ANQGSEA. CDR3 loop: CSVGVSTASYGYTF. Written as DNA, the CDR3 is TGCAGCGTTGGCGTTTCCACCGCAAGTTATGGCTACACCTTC. The variable domain in full, completed from reference TRBV29-1 and TRBJ1-2, reads SAVISQKPSRDICQRGTSLTIQCQVDSQVTMMFWYRQQPGQSLTLIATANQGSEATYESGFVIDKFPISRPNLTFSTLTVSNMSPEDSSIYLCSVGVSTASYGYTFGSGTRLTVV.

The J gene is TRBJ2-3, the V gene TRBV5-1; no clear D gene. Trimming left V 0 bases short and J 6 bases short, with 2 bases between. Germline-derived CDR1 and CDR2 are SGHRS and YFSETQ. This CDR3 is 11 amino acids long. The CDR3 DNA is TGCGCCAGCAGCTTGGCTGATACGCAGTATTTT. It yields the protein CASSLADTQYF.